There are many counts of the clone carrying this T cell receptor (beta chain). Each CDR3 protein gets one entry after TCRdb re-called the RACE reads with MiXCR. In the table there are 300,000 to 450,000 distinct CDR3 sequences, around 5.5% of which are singletons. This sample is part of a study of human T cells and chemical hapten exposure. Germline-derived CDR1 and CDR2 are SQVTM and ANQGSEA. The CDR3 consists of 11 residues. Trimming pared 2 bases from V and 11 bases from J, leaving 12 bases between. Time point: pre-sensitization, week 0. Treatment specified: therapeutic diphenylcyclopropenone sensitization with weekly scalp DPC. Every donor had alopecia and was 18 to 70 years old; all were suitable for DPC.

V gene TRBV29-1 combines with J gene TRBJ1-1; D remains unclear. The sequences come from whole blood, collected in connection with sensitization to the hapten diphenylcyclopropenone (DPC). The receptor comes from a woman aged 18-29 years with alopecia areata. Some clones in this sample may be carry-over from other donors' samples. CDR3 loop: CSVEWGKGAFF. CDR3 bases: TGCAGCGTTGAATGGGGTAAAGGGGCTTTCTTT. Supplemented by reference TRBV29-1 and TRBJ1-1, the full variable domain reads SAVISQKPSRDICQRGTSLTIQCQVDSQVTMMFWYRQQPGQSLTLIATANQGSEATYESGFVIDKFPISRPNLTFSTLTVSNMSPEDSSIYLCSVEWGKGAFFGQGTRLTVV.